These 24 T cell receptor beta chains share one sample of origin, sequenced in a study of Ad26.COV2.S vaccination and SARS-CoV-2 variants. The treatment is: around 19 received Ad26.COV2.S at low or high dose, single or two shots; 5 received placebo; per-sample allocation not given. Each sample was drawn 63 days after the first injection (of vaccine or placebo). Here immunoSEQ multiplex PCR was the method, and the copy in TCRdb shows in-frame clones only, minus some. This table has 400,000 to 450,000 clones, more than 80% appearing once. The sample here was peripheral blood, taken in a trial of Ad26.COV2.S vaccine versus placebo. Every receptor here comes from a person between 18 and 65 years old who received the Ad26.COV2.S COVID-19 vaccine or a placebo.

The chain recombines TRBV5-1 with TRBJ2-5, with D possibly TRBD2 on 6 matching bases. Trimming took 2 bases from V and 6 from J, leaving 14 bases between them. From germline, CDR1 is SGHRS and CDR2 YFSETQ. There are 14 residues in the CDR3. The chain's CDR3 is CASSLGDGSKTQYF. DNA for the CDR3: TGCGCCAGCAGCTTAGGTGACGGGAGCAAGACCCAGTACTTC.

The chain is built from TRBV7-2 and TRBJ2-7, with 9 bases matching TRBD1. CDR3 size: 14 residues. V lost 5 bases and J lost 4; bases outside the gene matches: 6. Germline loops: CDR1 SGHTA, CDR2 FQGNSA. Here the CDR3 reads CASSETGTGYEQYF. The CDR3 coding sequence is TGTGCCAGCAGCGAAACGGGGACAGGGTACGAGCAGTACTTC.

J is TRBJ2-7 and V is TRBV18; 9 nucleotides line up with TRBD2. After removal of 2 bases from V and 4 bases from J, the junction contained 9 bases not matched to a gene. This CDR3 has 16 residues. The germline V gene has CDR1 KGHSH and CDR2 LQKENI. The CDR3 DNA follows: TGTGCCAGCTCACCAGGCCTAGCGGGATCCTCATACGAGCAGTACTTC. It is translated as CASSPGLAGSSYEQYF.

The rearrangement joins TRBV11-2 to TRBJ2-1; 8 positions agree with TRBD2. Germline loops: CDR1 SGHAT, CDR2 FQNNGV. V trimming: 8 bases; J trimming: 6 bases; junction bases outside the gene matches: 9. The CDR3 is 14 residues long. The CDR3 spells CASRSSSGGNEQFF. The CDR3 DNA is TGTGCCAGCCGATCTTCCAGCGGGGGCAATGAGCAGTTCTTC.

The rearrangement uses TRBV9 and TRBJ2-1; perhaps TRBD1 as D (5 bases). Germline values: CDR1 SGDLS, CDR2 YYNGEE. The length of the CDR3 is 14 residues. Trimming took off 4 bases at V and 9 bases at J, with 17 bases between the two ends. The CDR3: CASSPQGTALEQFF. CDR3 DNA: TGTGCCAGCAGCCCCCAGGGAACGGCTCTTGAGCAGTTCTTC.

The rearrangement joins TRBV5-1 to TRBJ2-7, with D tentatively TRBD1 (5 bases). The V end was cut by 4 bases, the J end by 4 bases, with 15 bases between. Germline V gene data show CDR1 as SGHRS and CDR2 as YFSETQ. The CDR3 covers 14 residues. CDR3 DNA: TGCGCCAGCAGCGCGCAGGGCGACCTTTACGAGCAGTACTTC. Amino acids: CASSAQGDLYEQYF.

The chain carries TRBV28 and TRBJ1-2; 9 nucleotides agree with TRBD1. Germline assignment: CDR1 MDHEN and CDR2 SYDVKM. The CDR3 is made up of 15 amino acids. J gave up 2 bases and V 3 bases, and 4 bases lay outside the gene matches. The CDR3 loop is CASSFGTGHNYGYTF. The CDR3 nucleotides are TGTGCCAGCAGTTTTGGGACAGGGCACAACTATGGCTACACCTTC.

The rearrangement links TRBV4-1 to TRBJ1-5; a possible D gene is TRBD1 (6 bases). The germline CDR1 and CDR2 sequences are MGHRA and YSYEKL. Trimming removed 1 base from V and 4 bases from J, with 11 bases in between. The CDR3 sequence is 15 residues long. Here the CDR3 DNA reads TGCGCCAGCAGCCAAGGAGGGACAAATAATCAGCCCCAGCATTTT. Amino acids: CASSQGGTNNQPQHF.

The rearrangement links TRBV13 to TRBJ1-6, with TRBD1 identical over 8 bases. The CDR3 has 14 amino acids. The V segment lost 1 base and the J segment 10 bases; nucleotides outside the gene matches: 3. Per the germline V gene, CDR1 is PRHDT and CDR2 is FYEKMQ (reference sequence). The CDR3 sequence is CASSLDRGGSPLHF. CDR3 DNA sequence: TGTGCCAGCAGCTTAGACAGGGGGGGATCACCCCTCCACTTT.

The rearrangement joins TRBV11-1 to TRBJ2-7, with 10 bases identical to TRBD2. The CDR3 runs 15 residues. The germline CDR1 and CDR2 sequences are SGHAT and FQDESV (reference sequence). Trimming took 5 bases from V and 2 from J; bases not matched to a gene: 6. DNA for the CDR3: TGTGCCAGCAGCCTCGGACTAGCGGCCACCTACGAGCAGTACTTC. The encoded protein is CASSLGLAATYEQYF.

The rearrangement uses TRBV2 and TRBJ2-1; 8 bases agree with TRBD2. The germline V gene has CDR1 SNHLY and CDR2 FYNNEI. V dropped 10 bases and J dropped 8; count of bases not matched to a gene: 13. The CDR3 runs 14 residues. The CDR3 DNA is TGTGCCACCCGCGAGGGACTAGTTATCGATGAGCAGTTCTTC. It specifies CATREGLVIDEQFF.

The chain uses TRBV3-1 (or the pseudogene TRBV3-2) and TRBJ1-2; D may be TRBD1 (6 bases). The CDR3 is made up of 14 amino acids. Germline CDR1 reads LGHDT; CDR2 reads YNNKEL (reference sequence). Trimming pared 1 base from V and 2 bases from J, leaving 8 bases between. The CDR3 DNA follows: TGTGCCAGCAGCCAAGTGGGGGCCAACTATGGCTACACCTTC. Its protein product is CASSQVGANYGYTF.

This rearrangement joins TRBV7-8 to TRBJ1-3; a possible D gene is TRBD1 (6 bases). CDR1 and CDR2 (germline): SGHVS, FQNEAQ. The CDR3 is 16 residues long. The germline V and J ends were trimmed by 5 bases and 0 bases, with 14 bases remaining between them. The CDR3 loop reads CASSNYRAPSGNTIYF. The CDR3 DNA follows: TGTGCCAGCAGCAACTACAGGGCCCCCTCTGGAAACACCATATATTTT.

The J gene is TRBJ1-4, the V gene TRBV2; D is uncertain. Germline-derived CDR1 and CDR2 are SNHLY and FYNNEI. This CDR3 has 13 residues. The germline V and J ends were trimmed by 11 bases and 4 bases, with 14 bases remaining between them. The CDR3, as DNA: TGTGCCGGTTCCGGGCCACTTAATGAAAAACTGTTTTTT. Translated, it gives CAGSGPLNEKLFF.

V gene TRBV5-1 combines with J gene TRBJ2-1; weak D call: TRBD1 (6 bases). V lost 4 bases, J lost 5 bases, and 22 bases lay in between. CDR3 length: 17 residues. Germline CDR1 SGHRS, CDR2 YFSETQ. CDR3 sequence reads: CASSHLRGSEADNEQFF. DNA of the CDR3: TGCGCCAGCAGCCACCTTAGGGGGAGCGAAGCGGACAATGAGCAGTTCTTC. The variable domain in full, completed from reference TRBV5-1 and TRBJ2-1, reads KAGVTQTPRYLIKTRGQQVTLSCSPISGHRSVSWYQQTPGQGLQFLFEYFSETQRNKGNFPGRFSGRQFSNSRSEMNVSTLELGDSALYLCASSHLRGSEADNEQFFGPGTRLTVL.

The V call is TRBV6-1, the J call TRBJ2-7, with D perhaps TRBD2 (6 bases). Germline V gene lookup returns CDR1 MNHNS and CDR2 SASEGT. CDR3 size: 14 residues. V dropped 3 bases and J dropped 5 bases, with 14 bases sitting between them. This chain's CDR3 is CASSDLGRDDEQYF. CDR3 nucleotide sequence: TGTGCCAGCAGTGATCTAGGGCGGGACGACGAGCAGTACTTC.

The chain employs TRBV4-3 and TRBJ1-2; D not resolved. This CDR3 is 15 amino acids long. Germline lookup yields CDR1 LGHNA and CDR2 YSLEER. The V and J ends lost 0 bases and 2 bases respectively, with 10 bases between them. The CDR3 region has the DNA TGCGCCAGCAGCCAAGATCTTGCACAGAACTATGGCTACACCTTC. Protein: CASSQDLAQNYGYTF.

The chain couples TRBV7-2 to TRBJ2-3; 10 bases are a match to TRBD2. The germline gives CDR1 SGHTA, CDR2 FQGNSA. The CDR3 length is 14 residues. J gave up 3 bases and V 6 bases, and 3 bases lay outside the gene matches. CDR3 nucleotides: TGTGCCAGCAGTCCTAGCGGGAGTACAGATACGCAGTATTTT. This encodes CASSPSGSTDTQYF. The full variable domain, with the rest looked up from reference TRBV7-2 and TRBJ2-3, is GAGVSQSPSNKVTEKGKDVELRCDPISGHTALYWYRQSLGQGLEFLIYFQGNSAPDKSGLPSDRFSAERTGGSVSTLTIQRTQQEDSAVYLCASSPSGSTDTQYFGPGTRLTVL.

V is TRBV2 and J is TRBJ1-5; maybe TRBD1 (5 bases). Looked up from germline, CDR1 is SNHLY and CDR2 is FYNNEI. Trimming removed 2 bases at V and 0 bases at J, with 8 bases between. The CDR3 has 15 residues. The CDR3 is CASSEQGNSNQPQHF. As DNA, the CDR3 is TGTGCCAGCAGTGAACAGGGAAATAGCAATCAGCCCCAGCATTTT.

CDR3: CASSEEGRGQPYQPQHF. The CDR3 DNA reads as TGTGCCAGCAGTGAAGAAGGCCGAGGACAGCCCTATCAGCCCCAGCATTTT. This chain joins TRBV6-1 and TRBJ1-5; maybe TRBD1 (6 bases). With 1 base removed from V and 5 bases from J, the gap between germline ends came to 18 bases. There are 17 residues in the CDR3. Germline-derived CDR1 and CDR2 are MNHNS and SASEGT.

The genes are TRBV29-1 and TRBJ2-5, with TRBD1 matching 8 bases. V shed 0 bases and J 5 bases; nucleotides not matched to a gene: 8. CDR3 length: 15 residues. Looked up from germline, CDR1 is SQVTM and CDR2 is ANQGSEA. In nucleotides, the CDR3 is TGCAGCGTTGAAGACGAGACAGGGGTCGAGGAGACCCAGTACTTC. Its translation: CSVEDETGVEETQYF.

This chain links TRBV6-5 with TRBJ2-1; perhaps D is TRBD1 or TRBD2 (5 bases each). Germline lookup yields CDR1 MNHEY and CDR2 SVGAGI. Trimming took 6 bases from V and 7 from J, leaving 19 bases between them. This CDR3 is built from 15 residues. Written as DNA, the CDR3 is TGTGCCAGCAGCCGATTTCAGGGACGTAAGAATGAGCAGTTCTTC. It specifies CASSRFQGRKNEQFF.

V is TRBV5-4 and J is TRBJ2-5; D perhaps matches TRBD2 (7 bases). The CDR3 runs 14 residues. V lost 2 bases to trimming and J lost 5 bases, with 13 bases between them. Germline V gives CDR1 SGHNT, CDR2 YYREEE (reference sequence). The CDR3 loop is CASSFLGGQETQYF. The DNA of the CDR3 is TGTGCCAGCAGCTTCTTGGGGGGGCAGGAGACCCAGTACTTC.

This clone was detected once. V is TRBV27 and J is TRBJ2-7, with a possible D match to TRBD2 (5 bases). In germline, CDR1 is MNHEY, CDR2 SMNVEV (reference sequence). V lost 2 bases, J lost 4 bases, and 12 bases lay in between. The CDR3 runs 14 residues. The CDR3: CASSLAVGVYEQYF. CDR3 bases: TGTGCCAGCAGTTTAGCCGTCGGGGTATACGAGCAGTACTTC.